The rows below give T cell receptor beta chains drawn from one sample of a study of human T cells and chemical hapten exposure. TCRdb called the RACE reads again in MiXCR, with one record for every CDR3 protein. The data contain 150,000 to 200,000 distinct CDR3 sequences, roughly 30% of them singletons. Sequenced here: whole blood, sampled in connection with sensitization to the hapten diphenylcyclopropenone (DPC). These receptors all stem from a woman younger than 45 with alopecia areata. Some clones in this sample may be carry-over from other donors' samples. Each CDR3 is given with its conserved first and last residue. A D gene is named only where the DNA matches it firmly. The listing skips clone size in some rows; elsewhere it reads once, few, many or a size class.

v_call,j_call,d_call,clone_size,cdr3_nt,cdr3_aa
TRBV7-3,TRBJ2-5,-,-,TGTGCCAGCAGCTCAGGGCCCCAAGAGACCCAGTACTTC,CASSSGPQETQYF
TRBV6-6,TRBJ2-1,TRBD2,-,TGTGCCAGCAGTATGACTAGCGGGGGGGCTGGTGAGCAGTTCTTC,CASSMTSGGAGEQFF
TRBV12-5,TRBJ2-5,-,few,TGTGCTAGTGAAACCGGGACGGAAAAAGAGACCCAGTACTTC,CASETGTEKETQYF
TRBV29-1,TRBJ2-1,-,-,TGCAGCGTTGTAGGGGGGATGCAGTTCTTC,CSVVGGMQFF
TRBV7-7,TRBJ2-2,-,few,TGTGCTAGCAGCTTTGGGGAGGCCGGGGAGCTGTTTTTT,CASSFGEAGELFF
TRBV11-2,TRBJ2-7,TRBD2,-,TGTGCCAGCAGCCCAATCAGGAGGACTAGCGGGGACCCCTACGAGCAGTACTTC,CASSPIRRTSGDPYEQYF
TRBV7-9,TRBJ1-1,-,many,TGTGCCAGCAGCTTAGGACTGGAGGCTTTCTTT,CASSLGLEAFF
TRBV24-1,TRBJ1-5,-,-,TGTGCCACCAGTGATATTAACCAGCCCCAGCATTTT,CATSDINQPQHF
TRBV2,TRBJ2-7,-,-,TGTGCCAGCAGGAAGGGGGAAGCAGGGTCCTACGAGCAGTACTTC,CASRKGEAGSYEQYF
TRBV7-2,TRBJ2-3,TRBD2,many,TGTGCCAGCAGCTCCCGACTAGCGGGGGACCGCACAGATACGCAGTATTTT,CASSSRLAGDRTDTQYF
TRBV12-3/TRBV12-4,TRBJ2-7,-,few,TGTGCCAGCAGTTTAGCGATTGGGAACGAGCAGTACTTC,CASSLAIGNEQYF
TRBV29-1,TRBJ2-3,-,-,TGCAGCGGAGAGACGGGCGGGACAGATACGCAGTATTTT,CSGETGGTDTQYF
TRBV29-1,TRBJ1-1,-,-,TGCAGCGTTGTTGGTCCGCCGGCCGTCACTGAAGCTTTCTTT,CSVVGPPAVTEAFF
TRBV5-4,TRBJ2-3,-,-,TGTGCCAGCAGCCCTCAGAGACAGGGAGGCGCAGATACGCAGTATTTT,CASSPQRQGGADTQYF
TRBV7-2,TRBJ2-2,-,few,TGTGCCAGCAGCCCAAGCGTCTCCGGGGAGCTGTTTTTT,CASSPSVSGELFF
TRBV28,TRBJ1-2,-,few,TGTGCCAGCAGTTTCCCCCGGGAAGGATACTATGGCTACACCTTC,CASSFPREGYYGYTF
TRBV5-4,TRBJ1-4,-,many,TGTGCCAGCAGCTTGCAGGATCCGATTCCTGGGGCTGGTGAAAAACTGTTTTTT,CASSLQDPIPGAGEKLFF
TRBV15,TRBJ1-2,-,-,TGTGCCACCAGCAGAGATCCCCTCGAACTCTACACCTTC,CATSRDPLELYTF
TRBV10-3,TRBJ2-3,-,few,TGTGCCATCAGTGAGTCGCCAGGCACAGATACGCAGTATTTT,CAISESPGTDTQYF
TRBV28,TRBJ1-1,-,-,TGTGCCAGCAGTCCCCCCCAGGGCGGTACTGAAGCTTTCTTT,CASSPPQGGTEAFF
TRBV20-1,TRBJ1-2,-,-,TGCAGTGCTCCCCTAGGCGGGGCCGGGGTTGGCTACACCTTC,CSAPLGGAGVGYTF
TRBV5-1,TRBJ2-5,-,few,TGCGCCAGCAGCTTGGCCGGGTCAGGCGGGCAAGAGACCCAGTACTTC,CASSLAGSGGQETQYF
TRBV28,TRBJ2-1,-,-,TGTGCCAGCACCAATAACGTTAGCGATGAGCAGTTCTTC,CASTNNVSDEQFF
TRBV20-1,TRBJ1-2,TRBD1,few,TGCAGTGCAAAGGGGGCTCGAGGCTATGGCTACACCTTC,CSAKGARGYGYTF
TRBV24-1,TRBJ2-2,-,-,TGTGCCACCAGTGTCCCAGGACCCACCGGGGAGCTGTTTTTT,CATSVPGPTGELFF
TRBV10-3,TRBJ2-7,-,-,TGTGCCATCAGTGAAGGTTGGAGCTCCTACGAGCAGTACTTC,CAISEGWSSYEQYF
TRBV6-5,TRBJ2-3,TRBD2,once,TGTGCCAGCTCCCCCCTGGGGGCGGGAGGGCTGGGCACAGATACGCAGTATTTT,CASSPLGAGGLGTDTQYF
TRBV5-5,TRBJ1-2,-,-,TGTGCCAGCAGCAACCTCCCAAGCTATGGCTACACCTTC,CASSNLPSYGYTF
TRBV29-1,TRBJ1-2,TRBD1,-,TGCAGCGTTGATTTTCACAGGGGAACCGGTGGCTACACCTTC,CSVDFHRGTGGYTF
TRBV29-1,TRBJ2-3,TRBD2,-,TGCAGCGTTGAAGAAAGCGGGAGTGTAACAGATACGCAGTATTTT,CSVEESGSVTDTQYF
TRBV6-6,TRBJ2-1,TRBD2,few,TGTGCCAGCAGTTACACCGCGCGGACTAGCTCTTACAATGAGCAGTTCTTC,CASSYTARTSSYNEQFF
TRBV4-1,TRBJ2-5,-,-,TGCGCCAGCAGCCAAGCGGGGACCAGGGGCCAAGAGACCCAGTACTTC,CASSQAGTRGQETQYF
TRBV7-9,TRBJ2-2,-,-,TGTGCCAGCGGTACCGGGGGCAGGACCGGGGAGCTGTTTTTT,CASGTGGRTGELFF
TRBV29-1,TRBJ2-5,-,-,TGCAGCTGGGGATCGGGAACCGCACAAGAGACCCAGTACTTC,CSWGSGTAQETQYF
TRBV28,TRBJ1-3,-,-,TGTGCCAGCAGTCTGGGGGTCTCTGGAAACACCATATATTTT,CASSLGVSGNTIYF
TRBV28,TRBJ1-1,-,-,TGTGCCAGCAGCATCCCGAACACTGAAGCTTTCTTT,CASSIPNTEAFF
TRBV7-7,TRBJ2-7,-,-,TGTGCTAGCAGCTTACGCACCACTGCCTACGAGCAGTACTTC,CASSLRTTAYEQYF
TRBV5-1,TRBJ2-2,-,-,TGCGCCAGCAGCTTTAGTTTCACCGGGGAGCTGTTTTTT,CASSFSFTGELFF
TRBV6-6,TRBJ2-7,-,-,TGTGCCAGCTCGGGGCCGGCAGAGCAGTACTTC,CASSGPAEQYF
TRBV29-1,TRBJ2-1,-,-,TGCAGCGTTGACAAAACCGGGGGCCATGAGCAGTTCTTC,CSVDKTGGHEQFF